This T cell receptor beta chain was captured by sequencing in a study of beta chain features in type 1 diabetes. What was sequenced were expressed TCRB transcripts, since all of the isolated RNA had been reverse transcribed. About 3.4 million reads per sample on average were obtained from naive, central memory and regulatory T cell samples. TCRdb keeps only in-frame clones here, not all; method: immunoSEQ multiplex PCR. Of hundreds of thousands of clones in the sample, around 15% are singletons; the top ten hold approximately 0.022%. About this clone: Its specificity is not known.

Germline assignment: CDR1 MNHEY and CDR2 SMNVEV (reference sequence). Trimming at V came to 6 bases and at J to 3 bases, leaving 5 bases not matched to a gene. The CDR3 extends over 14 amino acids. Study-level findings and limits: For Type 1 diabetes patients, all four CD4+ subsets carried TCRB CDR3s that were moderately but significantly shorter. A cDNA-based sequencing approach could over-represent cells with high TCR expression. Any PCR bias toward short templates would affect both groups alike. Within patients, naive, central memory and Treg TCRB repertoires seemed more similar than within healthy donors.

The sequencing input was naive CD4+ T cells from blood. The sequence derives from a man aged 18 to 29 with type 1 diabetes. This chain joins TRBV27 and TRBJ2-7; 10 nucleotides align to TRBD1. CDR3: CASRRQGAGYEQYF. CDR3 coding DNA: TGTGCCAGCAGGAGACAGGGGGCGGGCTACGAGCAGTACTTC.